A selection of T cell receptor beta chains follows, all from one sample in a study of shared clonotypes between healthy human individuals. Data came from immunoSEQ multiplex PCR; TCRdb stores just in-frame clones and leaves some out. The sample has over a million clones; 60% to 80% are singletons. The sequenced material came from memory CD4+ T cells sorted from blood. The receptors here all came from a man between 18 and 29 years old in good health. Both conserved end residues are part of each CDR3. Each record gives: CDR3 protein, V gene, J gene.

cdr3_aa: CASSRGLGEQYF; v_call: TRBV6-1; j_call: TRBJ2-7
cdr3_aa: CAGRTGPNTGELFF; v_call: TRBV30; j_call: TRBJ2-2
cdr3_aa: CASSQGPGVRYEQYF; v_call: TRBV4-1; j_call: TRBJ2-7
cdr3_aa: CASSPIGIEQFF; v_call: TRBV5-1; j_call: TRBJ2-1
cdr3_aa: CASSSYNYEQYF; v_call: TRBV7-2; j_call: TRBJ2-7
cdr3_aa: CASSVSLAGPYNEQFF; v_call: TRBV9; j_call: TRBJ2-1
cdr3_aa: CASSPGHSTDNYEQYF; v_call: TRBV5-1; j_call: TRBJ2-7
cdr3_aa: CASSQDKGSYNSPLHF; v_call: TRBV4-3; j_call: TRBJ1-6
cdr3_aa: CASSVIQAQETQYF; v_call: TRBV25-1; j_call: TRBJ2-5
cdr3_aa: CASSQTPSPGSGANVLTF; v_call: TRBV4-1; j_call: TRBJ2-6
cdr3_aa: CASSYTGATYEQYF; v_call: TRBV6-5; j_call: TRBJ2-7
cdr3_aa: CASSQGTAYEQYF; v_call: TRBV5-1; j_call: TRBJ2-7
cdr3_aa: CASSLGENSGYTF; v_call: TRBV7-2; j_call: TRBJ1-2
cdr3_aa: CAWGKGQGRGYTF; v_call: TRBV30; j_call: TRBJ1-2
cdr3_aa: CASSLTASSYEQYF; v_call: TRBV5-1; j_call: TRBJ2-7
cdr3_aa: CASGYGQGKKSEQFF; v_call: TRBV12-5; j_call: TRBJ2-1
cdr3_aa: CASSVGADTQYF; v_call: TRBV6-1; j_call: TRBJ2-3
cdr3_aa: CASSLRQSYTF; v_call: TRBV7-2; j_call: TRBJ1-2
cdr3_aa: CASTTHRQGNRGRGQETQYF; v_call: TRBV6-9; j_call: TRBJ2-5
cdr3_aa: CASSGGLAGNNEQFF; v_call: TRBV5-4; j_call: TRBJ2-1
cdr3_aa: CASNGPGGGETQYF; v_call: TRBV28; j_call: TRBJ2-5
cdr3_aa: CASSLVKIANYGYTF; v_call: TRBV5-6; j_call: TRBJ1-2
cdr3_aa: CASSEWVAGDSPLHF; v_call: TRBV25-1; j_call: TRBJ1-6
cdr3_aa: CASSKGAVSGNTIYF; v_call: TRBV6-5; j_call: TRBJ1-3
cdr3_aa: CASTPEGNQPQHF; v_call: TRBV5-8; j_call: TRBJ1-5
cdr3_aa: CSVEPGQGETQYF; v_call: TRBV29-1; j_call: TRBJ2-5
cdr3_aa: CACGESSYNSPLHF; v_call: TRBV6-6; j_call: TRBJ1-6
cdr3_aa: CASSQDWGSGPQHF; v_call: TRBV4-3; j_call: TRBJ1-5
cdr3_aa: CASSKDGQNIQYF; v_call: TRBV5-1; j_call: TRBJ2-4
cdr3_aa: CASSETSGNTDTQYF; v_call: TRBV9; j_call: TRBJ2-3
cdr3_aa: CASRPKDRLDSPLHF; v_call: TRBV7-9; j_call: TRBJ1-6
cdr3_aa: CASSLSGGTNEKLFF; v_call: TRBV5-1; j_call: TRBJ1-4
cdr3_aa: CASSPVLTDTQYF; v_call: TRBV18; j_call: TRBJ2-3
cdr3_aa: CSARNNEQFF; v_call: TRBV20-1; j_call: TRBJ2-1
cdr3_aa: CASSSGVLRETQYF; v_call: TRBV10-1; j_call: TRBJ2-5
cdr3_aa: CAISELENTDTQYF; v_call: TRBV10-3; j_call: TRBJ2-3
cdr3_aa: CASSFDPAGGYTF; v_call: TRBV18; j_call: TRBJ1-2
cdr3_aa: CATRAEDTIYF; v_call: TRBV10-3; j_call: TRBJ1-3
cdr3_aa: CASSLGLALQETQYF; v_call: TRBV5-6; j_call: TRBJ2-5
cdr3_aa: CAWSRVNNEQFF; v_call: TRBV30; j_call: TRBJ2-1
cdr3_aa: CASSTGTAYGYTF; v_call: TRBV6-1; j_call: TRBJ1-2
cdr3_aa: CASTGQGARETQYF; v_call: TRBV6-5; j_call: TRBJ2-5
cdr3_aa: CASSGPKRIVKNIQYF; v_call: TRBV5-4; j_call: TRBJ2-4
cdr3_aa: CASSDRGEAFF; v_call: TRBV10-2; j_call: TRBJ1-1
cdr3_aa: CASRDPTPNYGYTF; v_call: TRBV6-6; j_call: TRBJ1-2
cdr3_aa: CASSVQGPNQPQHF; v_call: TRBV6-5; j_call: TRBJ1-5
cdr3_aa: CASSLRTGGAYEQYF; v_call: TRBV18; j_call: TRBJ2-7
cdr3_aa: CASSQDHGWAPQHF; v_call: TRBV4-1; j_call: TRBJ1-5
cdr3_aa: CASSFSTETQYF; v_call: TRBV5-4; j_call: TRBJ2-5
cdr3_aa: CASSSSGGLQETQYF; v_call: TRBV28; j_call: TRBJ2-5
cdr3_aa: CASSLASGRFEQYF; v_call: TRBV7-2; j_call: TRBJ2-5
cdr3_aa: CASSLGSGGYNEQFF; v_call: TRBV11-3; j_call: TRBJ2-1
cdr3_aa: CASSPRGDSGYTF; v_call: TRBV10-1; j_call: TRBJ1-2
cdr3_aa: CASSLGNTIYF; v_call: TRBV28; j_call: TRBJ1-3
cdr3_aa: CATSQTDGNTIYF; v_call: TRBV15; j_call: TRBJ1-3
cdr3_aa: CASSTTGGYNTEAFF; v_call: TRBV7-9; j_call: TRBJ1-1
cdr3_aa: CASSQEGFNNEQFF; v_call: TRBV4-1; j_call: TRBJ2-1
cdr3_aa: CAWSVQGGEKLFF; v_call: TRBV30; j_call: TRBJ1-4
cdr3_aa: CASSSRQETQYF; v_call: TRBV5-1; j_call: TRBJ2-5
cdr3_aa: CASSPNPGQEDFYYGYTF; v_call: TRBV7-9; j_call: TRBJ1-2